This TCR beta chain came from a study of blood T cell repertoires in COVID-19. About the research overall: Material from acute and convalescent COVID-19 was sourced from the United States, Italy and Spain.

V lost 8 bases, J lost 3 bases, and 13 bases stayed unmatched. The germline V gene encodes CDR1 LNHDA and CDR2 SQIVND (reference sequence). This CDR3 is 16 amino acids long. The repertoire was sequenced with immunoSEQ multiplex PCR; TCRdb's copy has only in-frame clones and lacks some. The table records about 150,000 clones, 80% to 90% of them present only once. V gene TRBV19 combines with J gene TRBJ1-2; 9 bases fit TRBD1. Sequences were obtained from peripheral blood. This clonotype was obtained from a woman aged 40 to 50 with acute or convalescent COVID-19. The CDR3 nucleotides are TGTGCCAGTGCTTCCCGGGACAGGGTGGGAGACTATGGCTACACCTTC. This sequence encodes CASASRDRVGDYGYTF.